The source of this T cell receptor beta chain is a study of early T cells in non-severe SARS-CoV-2 infection. Study summary: Unpaired chains resulted from sequencing bulk RNA of unsorted whole blood. Whole-study results and caveats: VDJdb-based annotation leaned toward anti-spike CD8 responses and missed private and CD4 specificities.

This clonotype was observed many times. The antigen remains unidentified. V dropped 3 bases and J dropped 3 bases, with 3 bases sitting between them. The V gene's germline CDR1 is SEHNR and CDR2 FQNEAQ (reference sequence). CDR3 length equals 12 residues. TCRdb used MiXCR to reprocess the 5' RACE reads, holding one entry per CDR3 protein. Of some 28,000 distinct CDR3 sequences in the sample, about 6% are singletons; the top ten hold 24%. This chain joins TRBV7-9 and TRBJ2-1; D is undetermined. The TCR was taken from an adult who was a healthcare worker with PCR-confirmed SARS-CoV-2 infection or an uninfected control (not recorded which). The sample taken for sequencing was whole blood. CDR3: CASSFDYNEQFF. CDR3 DNA sequence: TGTGCCAGCAGCTTTGACTACAATGAGCAGTTCTTC.